This T cell receptor (beta chain) was recovered during a study of spatial heterogeneity in lung cancer. Across the study: There were 72 donors, all of them untreated patients with early-stage non-small cell lung cancer. Sequences of the beta chain were consistently detected in greater numbers than alpha-chain sequences. Follow-up PBMC samples were sequenced when available, at a median of roughly 2 years after resection.

The CDR3 is 13 residues long. CDR1 and CDR2 (germline): SGHDT, YYEEEE. The germline V and J ends were trimmed by 2 bases and 3 bases, with 5 bases remaining between them. Only a few counts were recorded for this clonotype. One entry per CDR3 protein, called by TCRdb with MiXCR from the 5' RACE reads. This table has some 110,000 distinct CDR3 sequences, 9.5% to 15% appearing once. Noted time point: blood at routine non-recurrence follow-up after resection. Unsorted whole RNA of tumor, nontumor lung or frozen PBMC was sequenced. The clonotype originates from a male donor with early-stage non-small cell lung cancer. The specimen comprised PBMCs, sampled at follow-up. The chain couples TRBV5-6 to TRBJ2-2; D is unresolved. The CDR3 reads CASSFPHTGELFF. The CDR3 DNA follows: TGTGCCAGCAGCTTCCCCCACACCGGGGAGCTGTTTTTT.